This TCR beta chain was sequenced for a study of blood T cell repertoires in COVID-19. Sequenced by immunoSEQ multiplex PCR; TCRdb stores in-frame clones only, minus some. The sample carries just over 250,000 clones, about 89% recorded once. Sequencing was carried out using peripheral blood. This receptor was identified in a man between 40 and 49 years old who had recovered from COVID-19.

CDR3 sequence (DNA): TGTGCCAGCAGCCCAGAAGACAGGGCCCAAAACATTCAGTACTTC. This encodes CASSPEDRAQNIQYF. The chain is built from TRBV7-8 and TRBJ2-4, with 7 bases matching TRBD1. V shed 5 bases, J shed 5 bases, and the junction held 9 bases outside the gene matches. CDR1 is SGHVS and CDR2 is FQNEAQ in the germline V gene. The CDR3 extends over 15 amino acids.